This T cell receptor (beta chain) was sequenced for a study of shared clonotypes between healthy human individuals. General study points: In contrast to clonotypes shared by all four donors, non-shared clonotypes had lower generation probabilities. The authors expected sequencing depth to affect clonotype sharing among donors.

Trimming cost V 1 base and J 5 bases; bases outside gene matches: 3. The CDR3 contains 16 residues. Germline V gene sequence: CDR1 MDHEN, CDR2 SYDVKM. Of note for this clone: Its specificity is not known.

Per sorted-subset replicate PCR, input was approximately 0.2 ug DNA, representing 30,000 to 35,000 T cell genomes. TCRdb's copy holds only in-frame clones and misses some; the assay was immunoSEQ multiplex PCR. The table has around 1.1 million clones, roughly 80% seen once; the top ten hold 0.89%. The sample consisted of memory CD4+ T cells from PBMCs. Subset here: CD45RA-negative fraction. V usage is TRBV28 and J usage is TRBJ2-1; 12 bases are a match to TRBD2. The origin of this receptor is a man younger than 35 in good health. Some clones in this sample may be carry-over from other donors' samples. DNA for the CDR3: TGTGCCAGCAGTTTATTCGGACTAGCGGGAAACAATGAGCAGTTCTTC. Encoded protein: CASSLFGLAGNNEQFF. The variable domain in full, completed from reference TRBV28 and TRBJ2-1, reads DVKVTQSSRYLVKRTGEKVFLECVQDMDHENMFWYRQDPGLGLRLIYFSYDVKMKEKGDIPEGYSVSREKKERFSLILESASTNQTSMYLCASSLFGLAGNNEQFFGPGTRLTVL.